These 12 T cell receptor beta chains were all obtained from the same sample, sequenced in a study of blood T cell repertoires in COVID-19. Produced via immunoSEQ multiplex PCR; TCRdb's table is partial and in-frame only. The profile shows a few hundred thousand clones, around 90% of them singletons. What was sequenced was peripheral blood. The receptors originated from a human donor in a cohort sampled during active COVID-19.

CDR3 amino acids: CASSTQGEAFF. CDR3 sequence (DNA): TGTGCCAGCAGCACGCAGGGGGAAGCTTTCTTT. The chain has TRBV28 and TRBJ1-1, with a possible D match to TRBD1 (6 bases). The CDR3 has 11 amino acids. The V end lost 6 bases, the J end lost 8 bases, and 10 bases lay between the germline ends. Germline values: CDR1 MDHEN, CDR2 SYDVKM.

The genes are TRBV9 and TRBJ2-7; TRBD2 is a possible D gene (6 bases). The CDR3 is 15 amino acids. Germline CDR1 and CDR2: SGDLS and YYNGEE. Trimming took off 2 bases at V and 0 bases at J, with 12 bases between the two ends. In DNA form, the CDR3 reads TGTGCCAGCAGCGTCTCGGGGGATCGCTCCTACGAGCAGTACTTC. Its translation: CASSVSGDRSYEQYF.

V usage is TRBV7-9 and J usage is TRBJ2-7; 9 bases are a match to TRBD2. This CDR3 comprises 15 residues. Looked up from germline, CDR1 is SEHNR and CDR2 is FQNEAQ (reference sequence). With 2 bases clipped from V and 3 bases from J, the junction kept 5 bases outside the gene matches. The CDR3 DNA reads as TGTGCCAGCAGCTTAAAAGGGACTAGCTTCTACGAGCAGTACTTC. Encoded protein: CASSLKGTSFYEQYF.

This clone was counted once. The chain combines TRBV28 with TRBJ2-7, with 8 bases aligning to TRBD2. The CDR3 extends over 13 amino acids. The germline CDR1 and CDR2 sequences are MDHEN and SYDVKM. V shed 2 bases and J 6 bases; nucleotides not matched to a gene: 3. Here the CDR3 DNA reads TGTGCCAGCAGTTTAGCGGGAGGAGGCGAGCAGTACTTC. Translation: CASSLAGGGEQYF.

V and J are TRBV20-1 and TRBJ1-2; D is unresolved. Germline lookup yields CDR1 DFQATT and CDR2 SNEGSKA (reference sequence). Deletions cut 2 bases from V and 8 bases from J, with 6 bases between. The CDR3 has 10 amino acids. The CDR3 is CSARTAGYTF. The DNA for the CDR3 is TGCAGTGCTAGAACTGCAGGCTACACCTTC.

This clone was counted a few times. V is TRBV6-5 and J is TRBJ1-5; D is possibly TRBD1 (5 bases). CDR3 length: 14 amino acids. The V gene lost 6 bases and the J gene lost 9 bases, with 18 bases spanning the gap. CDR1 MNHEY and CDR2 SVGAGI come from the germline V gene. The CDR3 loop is CASSSEGRGWPQHF. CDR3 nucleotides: TGTGCCAGCAGCAGTGAGGGGAGGGGATGGCCCCAGCATTTT.

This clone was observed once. CDR3 nucleotides: TGTGCCACCAGCAGAGATCCGAAAGCATTGGAGACCCAGTACTTC. It is translated as CATSRDPKALETQYF. The rearrangement joins TRBV15 to TRBJ2-5; no clear D. The CDR3 runs to 15 residues. The germline V gene encodes CDR1 LNHNV and CDR2 YYDKDF (reference sequence). Trimming cost V 0 bases and J 5 bases, with 13 bases left between them.

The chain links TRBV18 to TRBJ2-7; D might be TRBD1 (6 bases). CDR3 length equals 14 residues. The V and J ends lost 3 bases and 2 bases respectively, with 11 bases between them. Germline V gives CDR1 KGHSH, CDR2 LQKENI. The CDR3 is CASSPRDTTYEQYF. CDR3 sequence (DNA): TGTGCCAGCTCACCCCGGGACACTACCTACGAGCAGTACTTC.

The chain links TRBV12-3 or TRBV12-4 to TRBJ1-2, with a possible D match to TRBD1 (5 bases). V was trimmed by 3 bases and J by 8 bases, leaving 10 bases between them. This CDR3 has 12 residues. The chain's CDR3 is CASSLGLFGYTF. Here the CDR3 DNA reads TGTGCCAGCAGTTTGGGGCTCTTCGGCTACACCTTC.

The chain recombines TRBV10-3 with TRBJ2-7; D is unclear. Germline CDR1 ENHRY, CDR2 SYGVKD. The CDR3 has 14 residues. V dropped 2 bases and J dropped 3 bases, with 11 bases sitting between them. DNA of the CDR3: TGTGCCATCAGTGAGGGGCTCGTGAGCTACGAGCAGTACTTC. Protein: CAISEGLVSYEQYF.

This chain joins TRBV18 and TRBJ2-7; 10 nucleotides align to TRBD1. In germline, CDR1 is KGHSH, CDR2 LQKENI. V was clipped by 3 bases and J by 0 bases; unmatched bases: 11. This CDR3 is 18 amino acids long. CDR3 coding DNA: TGTGCCAGCTCACCGCCTCAACCGGGACAGGGGTCCTCCTACGAGCAGTACTTC. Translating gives CASSPPQPGQGSSYEQYF.

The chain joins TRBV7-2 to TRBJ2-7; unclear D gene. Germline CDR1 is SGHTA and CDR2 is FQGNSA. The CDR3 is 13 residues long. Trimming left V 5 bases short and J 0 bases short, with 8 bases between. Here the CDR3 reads CASSPSRSYEQYF. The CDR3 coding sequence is TGTGCCAGCAGCCCCTCGCGCTCCTACGAGCAGTACTTC.